The next 32 T cell receptor beta chains were all read from a single sample in a study of lymphopenia after photon versus proton radiotherapy. The data were produced by immunoSEQ multiplex PCR, yet TCRdb's version contains in-frame clones alone and is incomplete. The top ten clones hold 9.5% to 14% of a sample with some 70,000 clones, about 87% of them seen once. This material consisted of peripheral blood, taken from a patient treated with proton-based radiotherapy. The receptors were sampled from a man older than 75 with esophageal cancer.

The chain is built from TRBV7-9 and TRBJ2-3, with no clear D. V was trimmed by 5 bases and J by 1 base, leaving 10 bases between them. In germline, CDR1 is SEHNR, CDR2 FQNEAQ (reference sequence). The CDR3 runs to 14 residues. CDR3 DNA sequence: TGTGCCAGCAGCCGAGCCCCTGGCACAGATACGCAGTATTTT. Translation gives CASSRAPGTDTQYF.

This chain connects TRBV5-1 to TRBJ1-2; a weak D match, TRBD1 (5 bases). Germline CDR1 is SGHRS and CDR2 is YFSETQ. Trimming took off 0 bases at V and 8 bases at J, with 11 bases between the two ends. CDR3 size: 13 residues. The CDR3 nucleotides are TGCGCCAGCAGCTTGGGTTCCGGGACGGGCTACACCTTC. Its translation is CASSLGSGTGYTF.

The rearrangement links TRBV2 to TRBJ2-4, with D unclear. The germline V and J ends were trimmed by 8 bases and 7 bases, with 15 bases remaining between them. In germline, CDR1 is SNHLY, CDR2 FYNNEI. CDR3 length: 13 amino acids. The CDR3 DNA sequence: TGTGCCAGCGGTGGAAACTTCCCGAACATTCAGTACTTC. Translating it yields CASGGNFPNIQYF.

V usage is TRBV19 and J usage is TRBJ1-2; the D gene is possibly TRBD1 (5 bases). Deletions cut 5 bases from V and 4 bases from J, with 11 bases between. Per the germline V gene, CDR1 is LNHDA and CDR2 is SQIVND (reference sequence). The CDR3 consists of 13 residues. CDR3 sequence (DNA): TGTGCCAGTAGTCTCGACAGTTCCTATGGCTACACCTTC. Translated, it gives CASSLDSSYGYTF. Full variable domain (remainder filled in from reference TRBV19 and TRBJ1-2): DGGITQSPKYLFRKEGQNVTLSCEQNLNHDAMYWYRQDPGQGLRLIYYSQIVNDFQKGDIAEGYSVSREKKESFPLTVTSAQKNPTAFYLCASSLDSSYGYTFGSGTRLTVV.

A few counts support this clone. The V and J genes are TRBV28 and TRBJ1-2; D call uncertain. In germline, CDR1 is MDHEN, CDR2 SYDVKM. The length of the CDR3 is 13 residues. V lost 2 bases and J 5 bases, leaving 9 bases between the germline ends. The CDR3 nucleotides are TGTGCCAGCAGTTTAGTCACAGAGTATGGCTACACCTTC. This codes for CASSLVTEYGYTF.

This clone was counted only a few times. The V and J genes are TRBV12-5 and TRBJ1-2; weak D call: TRBD1 (6 bases). Germline V gene data show CDR1 as LGHNT and CDR2 as FRNRAP. Trimming cost V 5 bases and J 13 bases, with 17 bases left between them. The CDR3 runs to 12 residues. CDR3 nucleotides: TGTGCTAGTGGTCCCGGGGGCGTATCTCCCACCTTC. The encoded protein is CASGPGGVSPTF.

The rearrangement links TRBV4-1 to TRBJ2-3, with 13 positions matching TRBD2. Germline V gene data show CDR1 as MGHRA and CDR2 as YSYEKL. The CDR3 consists of 17 residues. The V and J ends lost 5 bases and 2 bases, in that order; junction bases with no gene match: 7. This chain's CDR3 is CASSTGLAGLDTDTQYF. The CDR3 DNA is TGCGCCAGCAGCACGGGACTAGCGGGATTAGACACAGATACGCAGTATTTT.

This clone appeared a single time. V and J are TRBV14 and TRBJ2-7, with TRBD1 identical over 7 bases. CDR1 is SGHDN and CDR2 is FVKESK in the germline V gene. The CDR3 has 15 amino acids. Trimming at V came to 0 bases and at J to 4 bases, leaving 6 bases not matched to a gene. The CDR3 DNA sequence: TGTGCCAGCAGCCAAGATTTCGACAGGGCTTACGAGCAGTACTTC. Translation gives CASSQDFDRAYEQYF.

This clone has only a few counts. J is TRBJ2-2 and V is TRBV7-9, with TRBD2 matching over 10 bases. The germline V gene encodes CDR1 SEHNR and CDR2 FQNEAQ (reference sequence). Trimming took 3 bases from V and 0 from J; bases not matched to a gene: 7. The CDR3 contains 18 residues. In DNA form, the CDR3 reads TGTGCCAGCAGCTTCCTAGCGGGGGTACGACCGAACACCGGGGAGCTGTTTTTT. The encoded protein is CASSFLAGVRPNTGELFF.

The CDR3: CASLWDFYEQYF. CDR3 coding DNA: TGTGCCAGCCTCTGGGACTTCTACGAGCAGTACTTC. The chain couples TRBV2 to TRBJ2-7, with D maybe TRBD2 (6 bases). Germline-derived CDR1 and CDR2 are SNHLY and FYNNEI. CDR3 length: 12 amino acids. V was cut by 8 bases and J by 3 bases, with 11 bases left in between.

This chain connects TRBV7-8 to TRBJ1-5; D not certain. With 5 bases removed from V and 2 bases from J, the gap between germline ends came to 16 bases. CDR3 length: 16 residues. Germline V lookup: CDR1 SGHVS, CDR2 FQNEAQ. The CDR3: CASSPLGGGGNQPQHF. The CDR3, as DNA: TGTGCCAGCAGCCCCTTGGGCGGCGGCGGCAATCAGCCCCAGCATTTT.

This chain connects TRBV2 to TRBJ1-2, with 8 bases that match TRBD1. The germline V gene encodes CDR1 SNHLY and CDR2 FYNNEI. The CDR3 consists of 12 residues. V shed 6 bases and J 7 bases; nucleotides not matched to a gene: 4. This CDR3 reads CASSLTGVGYTF. CDR3 in DNA: TGTGCCAGCAGCCTGACAGGGGTTGGCTACACCTTC.

The chain carries TRBV29-1 and TRBJ2-1; D call uncertain. This CDR3 is built from 12 residues. CDR1 and CDR2 from the germline V gene are SQVTM and ANQGSEA. Trimming shortened V by 3 bases and J by 7 bases, and 10 bases separated the two germline ends. This CDR3 is CSVDQAANEQFF. The CDR3 coding sequence is TGCAGCGTTGATCAGGCGGCGAATGAGCAGTTCTTC.

In this sample, this clone turned up once. V usage is TRBV5-6 and J usage is TRBJ2-1; possibly TRBD1 or TRBD2 for D (5 bases each). The CDR3 covers 13 residues. Trimming shortened V by 3 bases and J by 6 bases, and 10 bases separated the two germline ends. CDR1 and CDR2 (germline): SGHDT, YYEEEE. The CDR3, as DNA: TGTGCCAGCAGCTCGGGACGTACCAATGAGCAGTTCTTC. Translating it yields CASSSGRTNEQFF.

This chain connects TRBV27 to TRBJ1-2; no definite D call. This CDR3 is 12 amino acids long. Trimming left V 7 bases short and J 8 bases short, with 14 bases between. The germline V gene encodes CDR1 MNHEY and CDR2 SMNVEV (reference sequence). Here the CDR3 reads CASKKMAGGYTF. The CDR3, as DNA: TGTGCCAGCAAAAAAATGGCTGGAGGCTACACCTTC.

V is TRBV7-9 and J is TRBJ2-2, with 7 bases lining up with TRBD2. The V and J ends lost 8 bases and 3 bases, in that order; junction bases with no gene match: 3. The CDR3 has 13 amino acids. The germline gives CDR1 SEHNR, CDR2 FQNEAQ (reference sequence). The CDR3 loop reads CASSRGDTGELFF. The CDR3 DNA reads as TGTGCCAGCTCCCGGGGGGACACCGGGGAGCTGTTTTTT.

V usage is TRBV5-1 and J usage is TRBJ1-2; tentative D call: TRBD1 (5 bases). CDR3 length: 15 amino acids. Deletions cut 4 bases from V and 6 bases from J, with 19 bases between. CDR1 is SGHRS and CDR2 is YFSETQ in the germline V gene. CDR3: CASSLGTSKGHGYTF. CDR3 DNA: TGCGCCAGCAGCCTCGGGACCTCTAAGGGTCATGGCTACACCTTC.

The chain combines TRBV29-1 with TRBJ2-7; 7 bases line up with TRBD2. J was trimmed by 1 base and V by 7 bases; bases with no gene match: 4. The germline CDR1 and CDR2 sequences are SQVTM and ANQGSEA. This CDR3 is 12 amino acids long. The CDR3: CSAKAGSYEQYF. The DNA for the CDR3 is TGCAGCGCTAAAGCGGGGTCCTACGAGCAGTACTTC.

This clone was seen just once. This sequence joins TRBV14 and TRBJ1-2; TRBD1 aligns across 9 bases. Germline CDR1 is SGHDN and CDR2 is FVKESK. Trimming took 2 bases from V and 7 from J; bases not matched to a gene: 11. The CDR3 consists of 16 residues. CDR3: CASSQLTGGSFGGYTF. The DNA for the CDR3 is TGTGCCAGCAGCCAATTGACAGGGGGGTCTTTTGGTGGCTACACCTTC. Together with reference TRBV14 and TRBJ1-2, the CDR3 gives the full variable domain: EAGVTQFPSHSVIEKGQTVTLRCDPISGHDNLYWYRRVMGKEIKFLLHFVKESKQDESGMPNNRFLAERTGGTYSTLKVQPAELEDSGVYFCASSQLTGGSFGGYTFGSGTRLTVV.

This chain links TRBV7-9 with TRBJ2-4; D gene uncertain. The ends were cut back, 2 bases at V and 0 bases at J, with 20 bases in the middle. From germline, CDR1 is SEHNR and CDR2 FQNEAQ (reference sequence). This CDR3 region has 19 residues. The CDR3 nucleotides read TGTGCCAGCAGCTTATACGGGTCGATCGGAAGACTAGCCAAAAACATTCAGTACTTC. Amino acids: CASSLYGSIGRLAKNIQYF.

The chain is built from TRBV30 and TRBJ2-7; D is undetermined. The CDR3 loop spans 11 amino acids. Deletions cut 1 base from V and 5 bases from J, with 6 bases between. From germline, CDR1 is GTSNPN and CDR2 SVGIG (reference sequence). DNA for the CDR3: TGTGCCTGGAGTGCCGTAAACGAGCAGTACTTC. Its protein product is CAWSAVNEQYF.

This sequence joins TRBV30 and TRBJ1-3; 7 nucleotides agree with TRBD1. Germline trimming cut 4 bases from V and 0 bases from J; bases unmatched to any gene: 12. The CDR3 spans 17 residues. Germline loops: CDR1 GTSNPN, CDR2 SVGIG (reference sequence). The CDR3 sequence: CAWTPFGTVSSGNTIYF. CDR3 DNA sequence: TGTGCCTGGACTCCCTTTGGGACAGTCAGCTCTGGAAACACCATATATTTT.

This rearrangement joins TRBV19 to TRBJ1-1; D uncertain. This CDR3 comprises 15 residues. Germline CDR1 and CDR2: LNHDA and SQIVND (reference sequence). V lost 2 bases and J lost 4, with 14 bases in between. Here the CDR3 reads CASSITLLGSTEAFF. The CDR3 DNA follows: TGTGCCAGTAGTATAACACTTTTAGGTTCCACTGAAGCTTTCTTT.

This clone was counted once. The chain is built from TRBV5-1 and TRBJ1-1, with D tentatively TRBD1 (5 bases). Trimming removed 4 bases from V and 0 bases from J, with 7 bases in between. CDR1 is SGHRS and CDR2 is YFSETQ in the germline V gene. The CDR3 spans 13 residues. The chain's CDR3 is CASSTDMNTEAFF. The CDR3 DNA sequence: TGCGCCAGCAGCACGGACATGAACACTGAAGCTTTCTTT.

This chain uses TRBV5-6 with TRBJ2-1, with D perhaps being TRBD1 or TRBD2 (5 bases each). V was trimmed by 2 bases and J by 2 bases, leaving 11 bases between them. The CDR3 extends over 15 amino acids. CDR1 SGHDT and CDR2 YYEEEE come from the germline V gene. CDR3 sequence: CASSLFRDPYNEQFF. CDR3 DNA sequence: TGTGCCAGCAGCTTATTCCGGGACCCCTACAATGAGCAGTTCTTC.

V and J are TRBV5-6 and TRBJ1-2; TRBD1 might be the D (6 bases). The germline CDR1 and CDR2 sequences are SGHDT and YYEEEE. The length of the CDR3 is 14 residues. V lost 4 bases to trimming and J lost 7 bases, with 17 bases between them. DNA of the CDR3: TGTGCCAGCAGCGCAGTCCGGGGGGCAAGTGGCTACACCTTC. It yields the protein CASSAVRGASGYTF.

This chain connects TRBV6-5 to TRBJ1-6, with D unresolved. The CDR3 runs to 16 residues. In germline, CDR1 is MNHEY, CDR2 SVGAGI. The V and J ends lost 0 bases and 5 bases respectively, with 11 bases between them. CDR3 amino acids: CASSYSRQQDNSPLHF. The DNA for the CDR3 is TGTGCCAGCAGTTACTCGAGGCAGCAGGATAATTCACCCCTCCACTTT.

A remark on this clone: Possible read error: a much larger clone is one base away. Within the sample, other DNA sequences also encode this same CDR3. The chain combines TRBV19 with TRBJ2-7, with 8 bases lining up with TRBD1. The V and J ends lost 7 bases and 7 bases, in that order; junction bases with no gene match: 12. Germline V gene data show CDR1 as LNHDA and CDR2 as SQIVND (reference sequence). The CDR3 spans 14 residues. The CDR3 protein is CASTPTGGIYEQYF. DNA for the CDR3: TGTGCCAGTACCCCCACAGGGGGAATCTATGAGCAGTACTTC.

The chain employs TRBV18 and TRBJ1-4, with a tentative D call TRBD1 (5 bases). Germline CDR1 and CDR2: KGHSH and LQKENI. The V end was cut by 4 bases, the J end by 5 bases, with 14 bases between. This CDR3 has 15 residues. The CDR3 region has the DNA TGTGCCAGCTCACTTCCGGGACTGCCAAATGAAAAACTGTTTTTT. It yields the protein CASSLPGLPNEKLFF.

V and J are TRBV18 and TRBJ1-1; 9 nucleotides line up with TRBD1. Germline V gives CDR1 KGHSH, CDR2 LQKENI. V gave up 4 bases and J gave up 5 bases; unmatched junction bases: 8. This CDR3 has 15 amino acids. The CDR3 spells CASSRGTGRGTEAFF. In nucleotides, the CDR3 is TGTGCCAGCTCACGGGGGACAGGGCGTGGGACTGAAGCTTTCTTT.

This clone was detected only once. This chain connects TRBV11-2 to TRBJ1-6, with D possibly matching TRBD1 (6 bases). The ends were cut back, 0 bases at V and 3 bases at J, with 12 bases in the middle. Germline V gives CDR1 SGHAT, CDR2 FQNNGV. The CDR3 runs 17 residues. The CDR3 loop is CASSLEGGPNYNSPLHF. DNA for the CDR3: TGTGCCAGCAGCTTAGAGGGGGGCCCCAACTATAATTCACCCCTCCACTTT.

This clone was detected once. The chain carries TRBV12-1 and TRBJ2-1; TRBD2 reflects the table's D call only, with no check against the DNA. TRBV12-1 constitutes a pseudogene. This CDR3 contains 16 residues. CDR3 sequence reads: CASSPPGLAGINEQFF. The CDR3 nucleotides read TGTGCCAGCAGCCCCCCGGGACTAGCGGGCATCAATGAGCAGTTCTTC.